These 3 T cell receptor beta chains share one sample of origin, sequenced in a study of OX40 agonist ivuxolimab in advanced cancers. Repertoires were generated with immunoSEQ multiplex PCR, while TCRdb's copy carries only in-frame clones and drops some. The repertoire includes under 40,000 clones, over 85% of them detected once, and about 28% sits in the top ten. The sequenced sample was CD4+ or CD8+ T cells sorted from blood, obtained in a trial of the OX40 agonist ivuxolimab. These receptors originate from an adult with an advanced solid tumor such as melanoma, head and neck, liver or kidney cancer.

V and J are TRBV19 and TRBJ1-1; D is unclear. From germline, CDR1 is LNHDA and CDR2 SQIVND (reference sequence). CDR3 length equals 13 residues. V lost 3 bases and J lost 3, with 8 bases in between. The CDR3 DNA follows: TGTGCCAGTAGTATCGGGCCAGACACTGAAGCTTTCTTT. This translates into CASSIGPDTEAFF.

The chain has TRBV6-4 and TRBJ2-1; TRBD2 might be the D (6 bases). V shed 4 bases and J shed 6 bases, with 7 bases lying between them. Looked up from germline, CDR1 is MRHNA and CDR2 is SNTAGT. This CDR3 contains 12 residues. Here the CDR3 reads CASSGSGNEQFF. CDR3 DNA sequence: TGTGCCAGCAGTGGTAGCGGCAATGAGCAGTTCTTC.

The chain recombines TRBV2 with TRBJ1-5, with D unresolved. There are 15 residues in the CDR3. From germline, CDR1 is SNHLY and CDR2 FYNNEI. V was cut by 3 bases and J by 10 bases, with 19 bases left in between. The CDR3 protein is CASSDRTDGVGPQHF. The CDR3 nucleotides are TGTGCCAGCAGTGATCGGACGGATGGGGTGGGCCCCCAGCATTTT.